This TCR beta chain was observed in a study of OX40 agonist ivuxolimab in advanced cancers. Study-level results: Some nonresponders likewise displayed low normalized T-cell clonal expansion.

A word on this clone: The target antigen is unknown.

The data were produced by immunoSEQ multiplex PCR, yet TCRdb's version contains in-frame clones alone and is incomplete. Of approximately 70,000 clones in the sample, approximately 82% are singletons; the top ten hold around 6.7%. The CDR3 covers 17 residues. The germline CDR1 and CDR2 sequences are SGDLS and YYNGEE. V was clipped by 1 base and J by 4 bases; unmatched bases: 9. This TCR derives from an adult with an advanced solid tumor such as melanoma, head and neck, liver or kidney cancer. This sample comprised CD4+ or CD8+ T cells sorted from blood, obtained in a trial of the OX40 agonist ivuxolimab. The chain carries TRBV9 and TRBJ2-2, with 8 bases matching TRBD1. This CDR3 reads CASSVKPSGGSTGELFF. CDR3 coding DNA: TGTGCCAGCAGCGTAAAACCCTCAGGGGGCTCCACCGGGGAGCTGTTTTTT. Supplemented by reference TRBV9 and TRBJ2-2, the full variable domain reads DSGVTQTPKHLITATGQRVTLRCSPRSGDLSVYWYQQSLDQGLQFLIQYYNGEERAKGNILERFSAQQFPDLHSELNLSSLELGDSALYFCASSVKPSGGSTGELFFGEGSRLTVL.